The 17 T cell receptor beta chains below come from one sample, sequenced in a study of blood T cell repertoires in COVID-19. Assay: immunoSEQ multiplex PCR; the TCRdb copy retains only in-frame clones and omits some. The repertoire holds about 29,000 clones, with roughly 90% as singletons. Specimen: peripheral blood. The receptor source for this set is a human donor with active COVID-19. The donor label of this sample is uncertain.

V gene TRBV6-1 combines with J gene TRBJ1-3, with D maybe TRBD1 (5 bases). The germline gives CDR1 MNHNS, CDR2 SASEGT. The CDR3 consists of 15 residues. Trimming took 0 bases from V and 3 from J, leaving 9 bases between them. CDR3 residues: CASSEAARVGNTIYF. CDR3 DNA: TGTGCCAGCAGTGAAGCGGCCAGGGTTGGAAACACCATATATTTT.

The rearrangement joins TRBV3-1 (or the pseudogene TRBV3-2) to TRBJ2-1, with D possibly matching TRBD2 (5 bases). V gave up 1 base and J gave up 10 bases, with 11 bases separating them. The CDR3 consists of 13 residues. The germline CDR1 and CDR2 sequences are LGHDT and YNNKEL (reference sequence). The CDR3 here is CASSQVTGVEQFF. The CDR3 bases are TGTGCCAGCAGCCAAGTCACCGGGGTCGAGCAGTTCTTC.

This chain joins TRBV7-9 and TRBJ1-1, with 8 bases that match TRBD1. CDR3 size: 14 residues. J was trimmed by 8 bases and V by 4 bases; bases with no gene match: 9. Germline V gene sequence: CDR1 SEHNR, CDR2 FQNEAQ (reference sequence). The chain's CDR3 is CASSSRTGTGEAFF. In DNA form, the CDR3 reads TGTGCCAGCAGCTCCAGAACCGGGACAGGAGAAGCTTTCTTT.

The chain recombines TRBV29-1 with TRBJ1-4; TRBD1 aligns across 9 bases. There are 16 residues in the CDR3. Trimming at V came to 4 bases and at J to 0 bases, leaving 6 bases not matched to a gene. Germline values: CDR1 SQVTM, CDR2 ANQGSEA. The CDR3 loop reads CSVGGTGTTTNEKLFF. The CDR3 region has the DNA TGCAGCGTTGGTGGGACAGGGACAACAACTAATGAAAAACTGTTTTTT. Filled out from reference TRBV29-1 and TRBJ1-4, the complete variable domain reads SAVISQKPSRDICQRGTSLTIQCQVDSQVTMMFWYRQQPGQSLTLIATANQGSEATYESGFVIDKFPISRPNLTFSTLTVSNMSPEDSSIYLCSVGGTGTTTNEKLFFGSGTQLSVL.

The chain carries TRBV6-5 and TRBJ1-2; 8 nucleotides line up with TRBD1. V shed 7 bases, J shed 5 bases, and the junction held 6 bases outside the gene matches. The CDR3 has 13 amino acids. Germline CDR1 MNHEY, CDR2 SVGAGI. CDR3: CASTRTGRYGYTF. For the CDR3, the DNA is TGTGCCAGCACTAGGACAGGGAGATATGGCTACACCTTC.

The chain employs TRBV19 and TRBJ2-5; 11 nucleotides align to TRBD1. CDR1 is LNHDA and CDR2 is SQIVND in the germline V gene (reference sequence). The CDR3 is 14 residues long. V shed 6 bases, J shed 4 bases, and the junction held 4 bases outside the gene matches. The CDR3 reads CASRPGTGGETQYF. The CDR3 region has the DNA TGTGCCAGTAGACCCGGGACAGGGGGAGAGACCCAGTACTTC.

The chain uses TRBV6-4 and TRBJ2-1; D might be TRBD2 (6 bases). Germline V gene lookup returns CDR1 MRHNA and CDR2 SNTAGT. Trimming removed 6 bases at V and 9 bases at J, with 21 bases between. The CDR3 is 15 residues long. The CDR3 region is CASSPGLGLGVEQFF. The CDR3 DNA reads as TGTGCCAGCAGCCCGGGACTGGGGCTAGGGGTTGAGCAGTTCTTC.

V gene TRBV6-2 or TRBV6-3 combines with J gene TRBJ2-7, with 9 bases that match TRBD1. This CDR3 comprises 14 residues. J was trimmed by 5 bases and V by 5 bases; bases with no gene match: 7. Germline V gene lookup returns CDR1 MNHEY and CDR2 SVGEGT. DNA of the CDR3: TGTGCCAGCAGTGGGGACAGGGTTTACGACGAGCAGTACTTC. Translated: CASSGDRVYDEQYF.

The V gene is TRBV3-1 (or the pseudogene TRBV3-2), the J gene TRBJ1-2, with D uncertain. Germline CDR1 is LGHDT and CDR2 is YNNKEL (reference sequence). The ends were cut back, 2 bases at V and 8 bases at J, with 9 bases in the middle. The CDR3 consists of 12 residues. CDR3 in DNA: TGTGCCAGCAGCCAATACTCTCGGGGCTACACCTTC. The encoded protein is CASSQYSRGYTF.

This chain uses TRBV9 with TRBJ2-3; TRBD2 matches at 12 bases. V lost 4 bases to trimming and J lost 3 bases; unmatched junction nucleotides: 9. This CDR3 region has 17 residues. From germline, CDR1 is SGDLS and CDR2 YYNGEE. The DNA of the CDR3 is TGTGCCAGCAGCCTCCTCTCCGGGACTAGCGGGACAGATACGCAGTATTTT. Translated: CASSLLSGTSGTDTQYF.

This CDR3 reads CASSYGGYNEQFF. The CDR3 DNA is TGTGCCAGCAGTTACGGCGGCTACAATGAGCAGTTCTTC. This rearrangement joins TRBV6-5 to TRBJ2-1; D ambiguous. The CDR3 runs 13 residues. V lost 2 bases, J lost 3 bases, and 5 bases lay in between. Per germline, CDR1 MNHEY and CDR2 SVGAGI.

This rearrangement joins TRBV30 to TRBJ1-4, with 8 bases matching TRBD1. V lost 3 bases and J lost 7; bases outside the gene matches: 10. From germline, CDR1 is GTSNPN and CDR2 SVGIG (reference sequence). The CDR3 is 15 residues long. The CDR3 loop is CAWRVFQGAGEKLFF. CDR3 DNA: TGTGCCTGGAGGGTTTTTCAGGGGGCTGGTGAAAAACTGTTTTTT. Drawing the rest from reference TRBV30 and TRBJ1-4, the complete variable domain is SQTIHQWPATLVQPVGSPLSLECTVEGTSNPNLYWYRQAAGRGLQLLFYSVGIGQISSEVPQNLSASRPQDRQFILSSKKLLLSDSGFYLCAWRVFQGAGEKLFFGSGTQLSVL.

This clone was observed once. The rearrangement joins TRBV28 to TRBJ1-4; TRBD1 might be the D (6 bases). The CDR3 is 15 residues long. CDR1 MDHEN and CDR2 SYDVKM come from the germline V gene. V lost 3 bases and J lost 4, with 12 bases in between. CDR3: CASSLDSRINEKLFF. The CDR3 DNA reads as TGTGCCAGCAGTTTGGACAGTCGTATTAATGAAAAACTGTTTTTT.

V usage is TRBV6-5 and J usage is TRBJ1-2; TRBD1 agrees at 9 bases. This CDR3 contains 14 residues. CDR1 and CDR2 (germline): MNHEY, SVGAGI. With 6 bases clipped from V and 8 bases from J, the junction kept 10 bases outside the gene matches. Written as DNA, the CDR3 is TGTGCCAGCAGCCAGACGACAGGGGGAGGCGGCTACACCTTC. Translating it yields CASSQTTGGGGYTF.

The chain carries TRBV18 and TRBJ2-3; 11 nucleotides align to TRBD2. CDR1 KGHSH and CDR2 LQKENI come from the germline V gene. J lost 2 bases, V lost 2 bases, and 9 bases had no gene match. There are 18 residues in the CDR3. The CDR3: CASSPTSGSVGPTDTQYF. The DNA of the CDR3 is TGTGCCAGCTCACCAACTAGCGGGAGCGTGGGGCCCACAGATACGCAGTATTTT.

The table lists this clone with a few counts. This chain connects TRBV28 to TRBJ1-1, with D possibly TRBD1 on 6 matching bases. The ends were cut back, 6 bases at V and 7 bases at J, with 18 bases in the middle. Germline loops: CDR1 MDHEN, CDR2 SYDVKM. CDR3 length: 14 amino acids. The CDR3 DNA follows: TGTGCCAGCAGAGAAATGGGGGGGGCAATTGAAGCTTTCTTT. Translating it yields CASREMGGAIEAFF.

The chain couples TRBV9 to TRBJ1-2; D not resolved. V lost 0 bases to trimming and J lost 3 bases, with 6 bases between them. Germline V lookup: CDR1 SGDLS, CDR2 YYNGEE. This CDR3 spans 13 amino acids. The CDR3 loop is CASSVDQDYGYTF. The CDR3 region has the DNA TGTGCCAGCAGCGTAGATCAGGACTATGGCTACACCTTC.